A single sample gave rise to the 15 T cell receptor beta chains below, sequenced in a study of control samples from healthy donors and cancer patients. Sequenced by immunoSEQ multiplex PCR; TCRdb stores in-frame clones only, minus some. The sample has 150,000 to 200,000 clones, approximately 86% seen once; the top ten hold 4.9%. Sequencing input: blood. The receptors stem from a woman between 25 and 40 years old in good health.

The gene calls are TRBV5-1 and TRBJ1-4, with D possibly matching TRBD1 (6 bases). The CDR3 runs 14 residues. Germline CDR1 and CDR2: SGHRS and YFSETQ. Trimming took off 4 bases at V and 6 bases at J, with 13 bases between the two ends. The CDR3 nucleotides read TGCGCCAGCAGCCGGGACATCTCGGATGAAAAACTGTTTTTT. Its protein product is CASSRDISDEKLFF.

The chain has TRBV14 and TRBJ2-3; D possibly matches TRBD1 or TRBD2 (5 bases each). The CDR3 sequence is 18 residues long. Germline CDR1 is SGHDN and CDR2 is FVKESK. Deletions cut 0 bases from V and 0 bases from J, with 16 bases between. The CDR3 bases are TGTGCCAGCAGCCAAGATCTTGGAGAGGGACCAAGCACAGATACGCAGTATTTT. It translates to CASSQDLGEGPSTDTQYF. The full variable domain, completed using reference TRBV14 and TRBJ2-3, is EAGVTQFPSHSVIEKGQTVTLRCDPISGHDNLYWYRRVMGKEIKFLLHFVKESKQDESGMPNNRFLAERTGGTYSTLKVQPAELEDSGVYFCASSQDLGEGPSTDTQYFGPGTRLTVL.

The chain has TRBV7-8 and TRBJ2-1; a possible D gene is TRBD2 (6 bases). This CDR3 is 16 amino acids long. The V gene's germline CDR1 is SGHVS and CDR2 FQNEAQ. V was clipped by 5 bases and J by 0 bases, with 14 bases between them. CDR3 sequence (DNA): TGTGCCAGCAGCACGGGACTTCCTAGCTCCTACAATGAGCAGTTCTTC. It translates to CASSTGLPSSYNEQFF.

This sequence joins TRBV24-1 and TRBJ2-3; a possible D gene is TRBD1 (5 bases). The germline V gene has CDR1 KGHDR and CDR2 SFDVKD. This CDR3 has 15 residues. Trimming pared 2 bases from V and 0 bases from J, leaving 8 bases between. As DNA, the CDR3 is TGTGCCACCAGTGATTCAGGGTATAGCACAGATACGCAGTATTTT. Its translation is CATSDSGYSTDTQYF.

This clone was counted ten times or more. This chain uses TRBV18 with TRBJ1-6, with D uncertain. Germline loops: CDR1 KGHSH, CDR2 LQKENI. Trimming stripped 1 base from V and 7 bases from J, with 20 bases between. The CDR3 consists of 18 residues. The CDR3 loop reads CASSPLPTAANVNSPLHF. Here the CDR3 DNA reads TGTGCCAGCTCACCACTTCCAACGGCCGCAAACGTAAATTCACCCCTCCACTTT.

The chain carries TRBV5-4 and TRBJ1-3; 9 nucleotides align to TRBD1. The length of the CDR3 is 15 residues. Looked up from germline, CDR1 is SGHNT and CDR2 is YYREEE (reference sequence). V gave up 4 bases and J gave up 7 bases; unmatched junction bases: 9. CDR3 bases: TGTGCCAGCAGCGGGACAGGGCTTGGGGGCAACACCATATATTTT. Translated, it gives CASSGTGLGGNTIYF.

The rearrangement uses TRBV7-8 and TRBJ1-1; D gene unclear. The length of the CDR3 is 14 residues. CDR1 and CDR2 from the germline V gene are SGHVS and FQNEAQ. V was pared by 0 bases and J by 10 bases, with 15 bases between. CDR3 sequence (DNA): TGTGCCAGCAGCTTAGCGGAAGATATCATCGTAGCTTTCTTT. Its protein product is CASSLAEDIIVAFF.

V gene TRBV28 combines with J gene TRBJ1-2; unclear D gene. Trimming cost V 3 bases and J 1 base, with 6 bases left between them. The CDR3 extends over 13 amino acids. Germline V gene lookup returns CDR1 MDHEN and CDR2 SYDVKM. The CDR3 DNA reads TGTGCCAGCAGTTTGGTCAGTAACTATGGCTACACCTTC. Protein product: CASSLVSNYGYTF.

The V call is TRBV3-1 (or the pseudogene TRBV3-2), the J call TRBJ2-1; 7 bases match TRBD2. Trimming removed 4 bases from V and 0 bases from J; junction bases left unmatched: 12. This CDR3 has 18 residues. Per germline, CDR1 LGHDT and CDR2 YNNKEL (reference sequence). The CDR3 DNA sequence: TGTGCCAGCAGCCCCGGTTTAGGCGGCGGGAGCTCCTACAATGAGCAGTTCTTC. This translates into CASSPGLGGGSSYNEQFF.

The rearrangement links TRBV14 to TRBJ1-3; D uncertain. The CDR3 covers 12 residues. Germline CDR1 and CDR2: SGHDN and FVKESK. V gave up 4 bases and J gave up 1 base, with 2 bases separating them. CDR3 bases: TGTGCCAGCAGCCGGTCTGGAAACACCATATATTTT. Translation: CASSRSGNTIYF.

The chain has TRBV21-1 and TRBJ2-7; the listed D gene, TRBD2, was not tested against the DNA. TRBV21-1 is a pseudogene segment. This CDR3 has 14 residues. The CDR3 bases are TGTGCCAGCAGCAAAGGGGGAGAATCCTACGAGCAGTACGTC. It encodes CASSKGGESYEQYV.

V and J are TRBV6-1 and TRBJ2-3; D is ambiguous. Germline assignment: CDR1 MNHNS and CDR2 SASEGT. CDR3 size: 12 residues. Trimming removed 2 bases from V and 4 bases from J, with 4 bases in between. This chain's CDR3 is CASSERADTQYF. CDR3 DNA: TGTGCCAGCAGTGAACGAGCAGATACGCAGTATTTT.

The V call is TRBV7-9, the J call TRBJ2-7, with D tentatively TRBD1 (5 bases). This CDR3 comprises 14 residues. CDR1 SEHNR and CDR2 FQNEAQ come from the germline V gene (reference sequence). The V and J ends lost 5 bases and 7 bases respectively, with 18 bases between them. The CDR3 loop is CASSPQAGLGEQYF. CDR3 coding DNA: TGTGCCAGCAGCCCACAGGCCGGGTTGGGGGAGCAGTACTTC.

The rearrangement uses TRBV4-2 and TRBJ2-1; TRBD2 aligns across 13 bases. The CDR3 runs to 18 residues. The germline gives CDR1 LGHNA, CDR2 YNFKEQ. With 3 bases clipped from V and 5 bases from J, the junction kept 10 bases outside the gene matches. CDR3 coding DNA: TGTGCCAGCAGCCAGGGCATGGGGACTAGCGGGACGCACAATGAGCAGTTCTTC. Protein: CASSQGMGTSGTHNEQFF.

The V and J genes are TRBV5-1 and TRBJ2-1; D unclear. The CDR3 is made up of 14 amino acids. The V end lost 2 bases, the J end lost 4 bases, and 10 bases lay between the germline ends. CDR1 is SGHRS, CDR2 YFSETQ, per germline. CDR3 loop: CASSFRSQYNEQFF. In nucleotides, the CDR3 is TGCGCCAGCAGCTTTAGAAGCCAGTACAATGAGCAGTTCTTC.